A selection of T cell receptor beta chains follows, all from one sample in a study of T-cell memory formation after mild COVID-19. Using its own MiXCR run on the 5' RACE reads, TCRdb lists one record per CDR3 protein. The table has around 300,000 distinct CDR3 sequences, roughly an eighth seen once. Sequencing was performed on PBMCs or a T cell subset sorted from them (not recorded which). These receptor sequences come from a man aged 18 to 29 who had mild COVID-19 (a few samples of this study predate the infection). Cell type and time point are not known. The CDR3 runs from the conserved cysteine through the conserved F or W. D genes are given only for firm matches. The size field is filled for only some rows; it gives once, few, many or a size class.

d_call: TRBD2
j_call: TRBJ2-5
v_call: TRBV12-3/TRBV12-4
clone_size: -
cdr3_aa: CASSLESGGSETQYF
cdr3_nt: TGTGCCAGCAGTTTGGAAAGCGGGGGATCGGAGACCCAGTACTTC

d_call: TRBD1
j_call: TRBJ2-4
v_call: TRBV27
clone_size: few
cdr3_aa: CASRDSARNIQYF
cdr3_nt: TGTGCCAGCCGGGACAGCGCGAGGAACATTCAGTACTTC

d_call: TRBD1
j_call: TRBJ1-5
v_call: TRBV19
clone_size: few
cdr3_aa: CASRPGQLYLVPEPQHF
cdr3_nt: TGTGCCAGTAGGCCGGGACAGCTATACCTGGTTCCGGAGCCCCAGCATTTT

d_call: -
j_call: TRBJ2-5
v_call: TRBV7-6
clone_size: few
cdr3_aa: CASSLSPDLIGVPQETQYF
cdr3_nt: TGTGCCAGCAGCCTCTCACCGGACTTGATCGGGGTACCTCAAGAGACCCAGTACTTC

d_call: -
j_call: TRBJ1-6
v_call: TRBV6-5
clone_size: few
cdr3_aa: CASSYAGAAMSSYNSPLHF
cdr3_nt: TGTGCCAGCAGTTACGCAGGGGCCGCCATGAGCTCCTATAATTCACCCCTCCACTTT

d_call: TRBD1
j_call: TRBJ2-5
v_call: TRBV5-1
clone_size: many
cdr3_aa: CASSLGQGAPETQYF
cdr3_nt: TGCGCCAGCAGCTTGGGACAGGGGGCCCCTGAGACCCAGTACTTC

d_call: -
j_call: TRBJ2-3
v_call: TRBV6-1
clone_size: -
cdr3_aa: CASSEKIASSTDTQYF
cdr3_nt: TGTGCCAGCAGTGAGAAGATAGCGTCTAGCACAGATACGCAGTATTTT

d_call: -
j_call: TRBJ2-7
v_call: TRBV18
clone_size: -
cdr3_aa: CASSPDWSSYEQYF
cdr3_nt: TGTGCCAGCTCACCCGACTGGTCCTCCTACGAGCAGTACTTC

d_call: -
j_call: TRBJ1-6
v_call: TRBV6-5
clone_size: -
cdr3_aa: CASSYSQILLDSPLHF
cdr3_nt: TGTGCCAGCAGTTACTCCCAGATCTTGCTGGATTCACCCCTCCACTTT

d_call: TRBD1
j_call: TRBJ2-1
v_call: TRBV6-1
clone_size: few
cdr3_aa: CASNRQGTTYNEQFF
cdr3_nt: TGTGCCAGCAATAGACAGGGTACAACCTACAATGAGCAGTTCTTC

d_call: TRBD2
j_call: TRBJ2-5
v_call: TRBV7-2
clone_size: many
cdr3_aa: CASSRGGLAGLETQYF
cdr3_nt: TGTGCCAGCAGTCGCGGCGGACTAGCCGGTTTAGAGACCCAGTACTTC

d_call: -
j_call: TRBJ2-5
v_call: TRBV7-2
clone_size: -
cdr3_aa: CASSLVLRETQYF
cdr3_nt: TGTGCCAGCAGCTTAGTTCTTAGAGAGACCCAGTACTTC

d_call: TRBD1
j_call: TRBJ2-1
v_call: TRBV12-3/TRBV12-4
clone_size: few
cdr3_aa: CASIQTGGASNEQFF
cdr3_nt: TGTGCCAGCATTCAGACAGGGGGCGCATCCAATGAGCAGTTCTTC

d_call: TRBD1
j_call: TRBJ1-1
v_call: TRBV28
clone_size: many
cdr3_aa: CASSSGTGHTEAFF
cdr3_nt: TGTGCCAGCAGTTCGGGGACAGGGCACACTGAAGCTTTCTTT

d_call: -
j_call: TRBJ2-1
v_call: TRBV7-9
clone_size: once
cdr3_aa: CASSLERDGGRDEQFF
cdr3_nt: TGTGCCAGCAGCCTAGAAAGGGACGGGGGCAGGGATGAGCAGTTCTTC

d_call: -
j_call: TRBJ2-5
v_call: TRBV24-1
clone_size: -
cdr3_aa: CATSDWTSETQYF
cdr3_nt: TGTGCCACCAGTGACTGGACCTCGGAGACCCAGTACTTC

d_call: -
j_call: TRBJ1-6
v_call: TRBV18
clone_size: many
cdr3_aa: CASSPYNSPLHF
cdr3_nt: TGTGCCAGCTCCCCCTATAATTCACCCCTCCACTTT

d_call: -
j_call: TRBJ1-4
v_call: TRBV9
clone_size: -
cdr3_aa: CASSVRPTTNEKLFF
cdr3_nt: TGTGCCAGCAGCGTTCGTCCAACAACTAATGAAAAACTGTTTTTT

d_call: TRBD1
j_call: TRBJ1-1
v_call: TRBV7-3
clone_size: few
cdr3_aa: CASSVQGFTEAFF
cdr3_nt: TGTGCCAGCAGCGTACAGGGGTTCACTGAAGCTTTCTTT

d_call: -
j_call: TRBJ1-5
v_call: TRBV11-2
clone_size: few
cdr3_aa: CASSLPQDRPMVFPQHF
cdr3_nt: TGTGCCAGCAGCTTACCACAAGACCGCCCTATGGTTTTTCCCCAGCATTTT

d_call: -
j_call: TRBJ2-5
v_call: TRBV20-1
clone_size: many
cdr3_aa: CSAKRRGGETQYF
cdr3_nt: TGCAGTGCTAAGCGCCGGGGCGGGGAGACCCAGTACTTC

d_call: -
j_call: TRBJ2-5
v_call: TRBV19
clone_size: few
cdr3_aa: CASSPGHETQYF
cdr3_nt: TGTGCCAGTAGTCCGGGACACGAGACCCAGTACTTC

d_call: -
j_call: TRBJ1-5
v_call: TRBV27
clone_size: few
cdr3_aa: CASSLEQFNQPQHF
cdr3_nt: TGTGCCAGCAGTTTAGAGCAGTTCAATCAGCCCCAGCATTTT

d_call: TRBD1
j_call: TRBJ2-1
v_call: TRBV18
clone_size: -
cdr3_aa: CASSPGTGVNEQFF
cdr3_nt: TGTGCCAGCTCACCCGGGACAGGGGTTAATGAGCAGTTCTTC

d_call: -
j_call: TRBJ2-1
v_call: TRBV7-3
clone_size: few
cdr3_aa: CASSPWLGEQFF
cdr3_nt: TGTGCCAGCAGCCCGTGGTTGGGTGAGCAGTTCTTC

d_call: -
j_call: TRBJ1-5
v_call: TRBV28
clone_size: -
cdr3_aa: CASSFRGLFNQPQHF
cdr3_nt: TGTGCCAGCAGTTTCCGGGGGCTATTCAATCAGCCCCAGCATTTT

d_call: -
j_call: TRBJ1-5
v_call: TRBV18
clone_size: few
cdr3_aa: CASSPPGQRYSNQPQHF
cdr3_nt: TGTGCCAGCTCACCACCGGGACAACGGTATAGCAATCAGCCCCAGCATTTT

d_call: TRBD1
j_call: TRBJ2-7
v_call: TRBV7-6
clone_size: few
cdr3_aa: CASSEGQGARAYEQYF
cdr3_nt: TGTGCCAGCAGCGAGGGACAGGGGGCAAGAGCCTACGAGCAGTACTTC

d_call: -
j_call: TRBJ2-2
v_call: TRBV5-1
clone_size: -
cdr3_aa: CASSLFSGYTGELFF
cdr3_nt: TGCGCCAGCAGCTTGTTTAGCGGATACACCGGGGAGCTGTTTTTT

d_call: TRBD1
j_call: TRBJ2-2
v_call: TRBV13
clone_size: -
cdr3_aa: CASDPGRQGGTGELFF
cdr3_nt: TGTGCCAGCGACCCCGGCCGACAGGGTGGCACCGGGGAGCTGTTTTTT

d_call: -
j_call: TRBJ2-5
v_call: TRBV5-4
clone_size: -
cdr3_aa: CASSSSTRWETQYF
cdr3_nt: TGTGCCAGCAGCTCTTCGACACGCTGGGAGACCCAGTACTTC